This TCR beta chain was observed in a study of Graves' ophthalmopathy and Graves' hyperthyroidism. About the study: Peripheral blood was gathered at first diagnosis, ahead of any treatment whatsoever.

General study results and limits: Blood also held most thyroid clonotypes expanded above 0.001 frequency.

This clonotype was seen many times. Its antigen remains unknown. If patients had other autoimmune diseases, uncontrolled infections, pregnancy or lactation, they were excluded. Germline CDR1 reads MNHEY; CDR2 reads SVGEGT. The CDR3 has 11 amino acids. With 6 bases clipped from V and 11 bases from J, the junction kept 6 bases outside the gene matches. Beta-chain TCR CDR3 regions were amplified from RNA transcripts. The authors performed first-round RT-PCR with HTBI primers and then a second-round multiplex PCR. TCRdb processed the multiplex PCR reads anew with MiXCR; each CDR3 protein has one entry. The sample carries over 450,000 distinct CDR3 sequences, about 15% recorded once.

Sequenced material: blood. The rearrangement uses TRBV6-2 or TRBV6-3 and TRBJ1-1; 7 bases match TRBD1. The source is a woman aged 30 to 39 with Graves' ophthalmopathy. For the CDR3, the DNA is TGTGCCAGCAGGCAACAGGGGAGTGCTTTCTTT. Its protein product is CASRQQGSAFF.